This T cell receptor beta chain was profiled in a study of blood T cell repertoires in COVID-19. Data came from immunoSEQ multiplex PCR; TCRdb stores just in-frame clones and leaves some out. The sample shows under 200,000 clones, roughly four fifths of them seen only once. Sequenced: peripheral blood. This receptor was obtained from a human donor in a cohort sampled during active COVID-19.

CDR3 nucleotide sequence: TGTGCCAGCAGCCCCGGACAGGGACATATGAACACTGAAGCTTTCTTT. Its translation is CASSPGQGHMNTEAFF. The chain is built from TRBV5-4 and TRBJ1-1; 8 bases align to TRBD1. The CDR3 extends over 16 amino acids. Germline CDR1 and CDR2: SGHNT and YYREEE (reference sequence). V was clipped by 4 bases and J by 0 bases; unmatched bases: 8.